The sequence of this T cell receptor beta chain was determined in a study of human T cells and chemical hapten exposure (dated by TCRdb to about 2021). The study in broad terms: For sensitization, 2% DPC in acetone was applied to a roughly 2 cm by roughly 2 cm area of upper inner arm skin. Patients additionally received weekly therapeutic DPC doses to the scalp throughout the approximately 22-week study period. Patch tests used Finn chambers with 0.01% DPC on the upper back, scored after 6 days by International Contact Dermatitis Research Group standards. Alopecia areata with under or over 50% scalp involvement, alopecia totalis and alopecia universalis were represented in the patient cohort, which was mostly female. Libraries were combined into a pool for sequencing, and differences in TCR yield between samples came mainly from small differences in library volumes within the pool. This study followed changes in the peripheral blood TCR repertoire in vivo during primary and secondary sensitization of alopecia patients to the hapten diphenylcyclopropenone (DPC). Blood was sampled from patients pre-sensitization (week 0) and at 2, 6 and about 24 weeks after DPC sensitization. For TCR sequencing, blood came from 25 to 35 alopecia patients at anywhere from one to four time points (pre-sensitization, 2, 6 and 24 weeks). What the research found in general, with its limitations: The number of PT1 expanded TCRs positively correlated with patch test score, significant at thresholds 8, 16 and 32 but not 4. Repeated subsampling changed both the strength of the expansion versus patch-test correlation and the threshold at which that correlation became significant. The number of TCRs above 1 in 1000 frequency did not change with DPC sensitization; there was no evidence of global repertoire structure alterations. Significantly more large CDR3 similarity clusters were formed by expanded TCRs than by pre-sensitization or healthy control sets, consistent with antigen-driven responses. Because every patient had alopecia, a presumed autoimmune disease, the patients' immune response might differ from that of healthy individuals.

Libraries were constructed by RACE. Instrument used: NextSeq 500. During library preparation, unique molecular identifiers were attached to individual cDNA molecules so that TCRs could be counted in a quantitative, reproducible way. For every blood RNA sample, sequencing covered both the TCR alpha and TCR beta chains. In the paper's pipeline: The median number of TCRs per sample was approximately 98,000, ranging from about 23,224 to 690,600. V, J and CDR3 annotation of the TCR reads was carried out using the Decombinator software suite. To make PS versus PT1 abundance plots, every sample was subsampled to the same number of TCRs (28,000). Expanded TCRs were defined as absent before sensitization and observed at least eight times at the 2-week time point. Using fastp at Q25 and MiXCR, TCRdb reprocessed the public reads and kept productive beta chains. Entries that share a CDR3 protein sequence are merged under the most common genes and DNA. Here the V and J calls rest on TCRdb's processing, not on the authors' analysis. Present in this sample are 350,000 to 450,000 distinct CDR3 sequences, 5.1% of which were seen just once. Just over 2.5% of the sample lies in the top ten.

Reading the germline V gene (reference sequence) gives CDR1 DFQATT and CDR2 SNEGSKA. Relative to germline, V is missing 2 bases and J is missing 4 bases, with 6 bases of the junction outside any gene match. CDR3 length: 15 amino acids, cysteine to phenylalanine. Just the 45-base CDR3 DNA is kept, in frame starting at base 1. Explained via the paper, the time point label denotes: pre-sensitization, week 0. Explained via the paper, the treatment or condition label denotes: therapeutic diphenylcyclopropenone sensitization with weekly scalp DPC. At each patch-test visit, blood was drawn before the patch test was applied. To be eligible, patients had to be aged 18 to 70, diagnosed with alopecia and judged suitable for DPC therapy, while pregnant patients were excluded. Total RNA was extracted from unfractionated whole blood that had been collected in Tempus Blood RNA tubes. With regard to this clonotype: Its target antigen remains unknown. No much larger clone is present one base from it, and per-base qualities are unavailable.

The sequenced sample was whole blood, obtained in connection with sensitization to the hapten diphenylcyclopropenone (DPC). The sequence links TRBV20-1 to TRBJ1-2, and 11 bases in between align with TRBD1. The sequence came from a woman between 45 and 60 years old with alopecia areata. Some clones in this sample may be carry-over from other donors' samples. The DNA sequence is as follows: TGCAGTGCTAGAATGGAGGGGACAGGGGGCTATGGCTACACCTTC. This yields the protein CSARMEGTGGYGYTF.